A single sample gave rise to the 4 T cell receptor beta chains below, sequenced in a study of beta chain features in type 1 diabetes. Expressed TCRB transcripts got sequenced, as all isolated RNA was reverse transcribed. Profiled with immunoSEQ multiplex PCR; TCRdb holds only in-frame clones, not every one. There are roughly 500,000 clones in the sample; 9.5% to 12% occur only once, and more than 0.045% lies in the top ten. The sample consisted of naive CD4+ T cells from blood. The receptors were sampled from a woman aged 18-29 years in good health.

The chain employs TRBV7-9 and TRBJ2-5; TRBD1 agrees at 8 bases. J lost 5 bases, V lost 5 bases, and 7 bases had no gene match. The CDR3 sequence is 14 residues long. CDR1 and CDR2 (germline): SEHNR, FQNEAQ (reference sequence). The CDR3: CASSRTGMGETQYF. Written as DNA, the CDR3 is TGTGCCAGCAGCCGGACAGGGATGGGGGAGACCCAGTACTTC.

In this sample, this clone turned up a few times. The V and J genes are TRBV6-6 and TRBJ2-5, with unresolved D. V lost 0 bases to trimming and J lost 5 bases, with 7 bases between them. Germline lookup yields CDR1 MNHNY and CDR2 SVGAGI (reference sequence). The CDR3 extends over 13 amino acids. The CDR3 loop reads CASSYSPRETQYF. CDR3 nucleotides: TGTGCCAGCAGTTACTCTCCTCGGGAGACCCAGTACTTC.

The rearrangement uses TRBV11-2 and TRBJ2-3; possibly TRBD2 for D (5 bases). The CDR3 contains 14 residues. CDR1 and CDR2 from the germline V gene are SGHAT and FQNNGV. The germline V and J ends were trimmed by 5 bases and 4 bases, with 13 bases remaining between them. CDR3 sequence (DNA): TGTGCCAGCAGCACAGCGGTGAGGCCAGATACGCAGTATTTT. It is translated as CASSTAVRPDTQYF.

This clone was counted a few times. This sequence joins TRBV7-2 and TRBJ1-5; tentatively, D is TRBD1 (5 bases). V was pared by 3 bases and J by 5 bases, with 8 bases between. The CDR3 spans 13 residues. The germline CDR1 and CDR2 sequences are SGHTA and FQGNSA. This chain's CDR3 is CASSFSRDQPQHF. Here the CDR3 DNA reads TGTGCCAGCAGCTTTTCCAGGGATCAGCCCCAGCATTTT.